This TCR beta chain was identified in a study of CD8 T cells in Susac syndrome. Germline CDR1 reads LGHNA; CDR2 reads YNFKEQ. V was clipped by 6 bases and J by 10 bases; unmatched bases: 11. The CDR3 consists of 13 residues. High-throughput TCR beta sequencing covered peripheral CD8+ and CD4+ T cells. Negative isolation yielded CD4+ and CD8+ T cells, and FACS enriched TEMRA cells. RNA was extracted with the RNeasy kit, and a quantity of roughly 0.5 to 1 ug was reverse transcribed using random hexamers. The immunoSEQ assay covered 54 Vbeta and 13 Jbeta segments for CDR3. TCRdb reprocessed the immunoSEQ multiplex PCR reads via MiXCR and lists one record per CDR3 protein. The data contain approximately 130,000 distinct CDR3 sequences, about 90% of them singletons.

The sequencing sample was made of CD8+ T cells from PBMCs. V and J are TRBV4-2 and TRBJ1-1; 7 nucleotides match TRBD1. This receptor was identified in a human donor with multiple sclerosis. Here the CDR3 reads CASSPAGGVGAFF. The DNA for the CDR3 is TGTGCCAGCAGTCCCGCAGGGGGGGTTGGAGCTTTCTTT.